The entry below describes one T cell receptor (beta chain). Its antigen is unidentified. A much larger clone is a single base away; this may be a read error. Two-round multiplex PCR amplified TCR beta CDR3 from genomic DNA. The first PCR round targeted every TRBV and TRBJ gene with specific primers. From the multiplex PCR reads, TCRdb called clonotypes with MiXCR, one entry per CDR3 protein. This sample has 20,000 to 30,000 distinct CDR3 sequences, with approximately 40% found just once. These data originate in a study of prognosis after radiotherapy for stage I lung cancer. Background on the study: Approximately 15 cases involved newly diagnosed primary stage I lung tumors, and five involved oligometastatic NSCLC subsequent to surgical resection of the primary tumor. The study enrolled over 10 men and a handful of women as patients, aged 53 to 84 with a median of 74.5 years. No significant progression was observed in about 15 patients, whereas a few developed distant metastases a median of around 7 months after radiotherapy. General observations from the study: Reportedly, TRBV and TRBJ gene usage varied with metastasis presence.

The starting material was PBMCs, obtained before or after stereotactic body radiation therapy (not recorded which). The source of this sequence is a donor aged 50 or older with non-small cell lung cancer.

The CDR3 sequence is CASISYRDRDQDTQYF. In nucleotides, the CDR3 is TGTGCCAGCATTTCCTACCGGGACAGGGATCAAGATACGCAGTATTTT. The genes are TRBV6-1 and TRBJ2-3, with 9 bases that match TRBD1. Germline V gene data show CDR1 as MNHNS and CDR2 as SASEGT. The CDR3 spans 16 residues. The V gene end was trimmed by 7 bases and the J gene end by 5 bases; junction bases not matched to a gene: 13.